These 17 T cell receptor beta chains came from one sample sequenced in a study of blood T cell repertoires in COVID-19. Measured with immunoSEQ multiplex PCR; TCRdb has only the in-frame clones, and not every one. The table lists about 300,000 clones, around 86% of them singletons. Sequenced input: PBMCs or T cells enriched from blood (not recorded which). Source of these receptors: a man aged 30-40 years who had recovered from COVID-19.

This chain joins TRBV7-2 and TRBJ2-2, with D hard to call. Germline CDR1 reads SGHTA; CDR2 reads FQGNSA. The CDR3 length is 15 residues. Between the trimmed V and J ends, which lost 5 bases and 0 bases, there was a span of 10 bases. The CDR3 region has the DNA TGTGCCAGCAGCCTATGGTCGACGAACACCGGGGAGCTGTTTTTT. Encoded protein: CASSLWSTNTGELFF.

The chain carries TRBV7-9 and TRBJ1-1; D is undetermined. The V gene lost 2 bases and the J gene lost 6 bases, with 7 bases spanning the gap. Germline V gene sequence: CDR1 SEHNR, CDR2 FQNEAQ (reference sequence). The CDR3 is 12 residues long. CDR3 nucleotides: TGTGCCAGCAGCTTAATGACACCTGAAGCTTTCTTT. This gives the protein CASSLMTPEAFF.

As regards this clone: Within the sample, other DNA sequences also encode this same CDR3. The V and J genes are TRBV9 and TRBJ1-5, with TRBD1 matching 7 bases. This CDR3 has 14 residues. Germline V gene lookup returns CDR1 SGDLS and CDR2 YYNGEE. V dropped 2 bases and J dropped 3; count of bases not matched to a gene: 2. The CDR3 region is CASSVGTANQPQHF. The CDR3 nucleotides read TGTGCCAGCAGCGTCGGGACAGCCAATCAGCCCCAGCATTTT.

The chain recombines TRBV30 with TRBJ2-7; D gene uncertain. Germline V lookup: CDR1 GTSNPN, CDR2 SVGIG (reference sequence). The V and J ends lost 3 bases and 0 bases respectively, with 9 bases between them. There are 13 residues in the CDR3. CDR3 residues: CAWREWNSYEQYF. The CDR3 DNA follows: TGTGCCTGGAGGGAGTGGAACTCCTACGAGCAGTACTTC. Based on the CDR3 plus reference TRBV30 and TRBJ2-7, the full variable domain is SQTIHQWPATLVQPVGSPLSLECTVEGTSNPNLYWYRQAAGRGLQLLFYSVGIGQISSEVPQNLSASRPQDRQFILSSKKLLLSDSGFYLCAWREWNSYEQYFGPGTRLTVT.

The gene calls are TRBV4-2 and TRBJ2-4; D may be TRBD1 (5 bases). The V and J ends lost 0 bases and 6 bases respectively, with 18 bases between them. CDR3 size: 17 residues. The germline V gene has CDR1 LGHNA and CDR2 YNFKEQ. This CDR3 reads CASSQEVGLTLGNIQYF. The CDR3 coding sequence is TGTGCCAGCAGCCAAGAGGTGGGGCTGACTTTGGGAAACATTCAGTACTTC.

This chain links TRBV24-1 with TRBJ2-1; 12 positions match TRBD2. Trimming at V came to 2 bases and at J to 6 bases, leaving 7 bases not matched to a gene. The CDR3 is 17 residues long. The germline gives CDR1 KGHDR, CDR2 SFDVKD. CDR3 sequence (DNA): TGTGCCACCAGTGATTCCCTAGCGGGAGGGAAACTCAATGAGCAGTTCTTC. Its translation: CATSDSLAGGKLNEQFF.

The CDR3 coding sequence is TGCGCCAGCAGCTTGGGCGTATTGAGCTCCTACAATGAGCAGTTCTTC. As protein: CASSLGVLSSYNEQFF. The rearrangement joins TRBV5-1 to TRBJ2-1; D gene uncertain. Germline loops: CDR1 SGHRS, CDR2 YFSETQ. The CDR3 consists of 16 residues. Trimming removed 0 bases at V and 0 bases at J, with 10 bases between.

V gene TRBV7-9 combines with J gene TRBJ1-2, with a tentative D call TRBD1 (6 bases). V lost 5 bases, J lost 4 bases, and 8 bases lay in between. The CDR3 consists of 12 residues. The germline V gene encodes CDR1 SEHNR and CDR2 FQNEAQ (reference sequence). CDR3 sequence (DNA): TGTGCCAGCAGCCCGACAGGCTATGGCTACACCTTC. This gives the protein CASSPTGYGYTF.

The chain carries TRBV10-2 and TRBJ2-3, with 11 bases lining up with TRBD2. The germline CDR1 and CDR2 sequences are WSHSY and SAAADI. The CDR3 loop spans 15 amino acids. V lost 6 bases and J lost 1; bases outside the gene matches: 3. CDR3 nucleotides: TGCGCCAGCAGGCGGGGACTAGCGGGCACAGATACGCAGTATTTT. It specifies CASRRGLAGTDTQYF.

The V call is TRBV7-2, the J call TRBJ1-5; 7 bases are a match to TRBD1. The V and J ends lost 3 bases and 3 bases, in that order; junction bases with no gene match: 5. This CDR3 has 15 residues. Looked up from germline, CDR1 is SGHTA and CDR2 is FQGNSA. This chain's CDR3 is CASSLGTAINQPQHF. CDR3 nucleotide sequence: TGTGCCAGCAGCTTGGGGACAGCAATCAATCAGCCCCAGCATTTT.

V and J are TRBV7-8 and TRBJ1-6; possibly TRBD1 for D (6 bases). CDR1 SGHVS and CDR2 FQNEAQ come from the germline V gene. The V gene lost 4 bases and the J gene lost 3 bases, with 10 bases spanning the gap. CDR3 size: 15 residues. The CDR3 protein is CASSSGDIYNSPLHF. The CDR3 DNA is TGTGCCAGCAGCTCTGGGGACATCTATAATTCACCCCTCCACTTT.

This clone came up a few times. CDR3 nucleotide sequence: TGTGCCAGCAGTTCCCTCTCTAGCGGAAGCTCCTACGAGCAGTACTTC. This sequence encodes CASSSLSSGSSYEQYF. This chain uses TRBV27 with TRBJ2-7; 7 positions match TRBD2. The CDR3 consists of 16 residues. Germline CDR1 and CDR2: MNHEY and SMNVEV (reference sequence). Trimming at V came to 4 bases and at J to 0 bases, leaving 9 bases not matched to a gene.

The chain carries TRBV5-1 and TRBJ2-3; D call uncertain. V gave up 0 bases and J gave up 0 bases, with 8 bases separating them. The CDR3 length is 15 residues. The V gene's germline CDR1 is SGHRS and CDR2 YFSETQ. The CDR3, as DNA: TGCGCCAGCAGCTTGGTTCCCGGTAGCACAGATACGCAGTATTTT. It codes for CASSLVPGSTDTQYF.

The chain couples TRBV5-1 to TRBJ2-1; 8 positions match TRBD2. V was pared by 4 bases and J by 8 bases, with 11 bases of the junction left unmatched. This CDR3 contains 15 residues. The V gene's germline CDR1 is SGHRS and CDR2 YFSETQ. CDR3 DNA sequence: TGCGCCAGCAGCCCCAATCCGGGACTAGAGGATGAGCAGTTCTTC. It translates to CASSPNPGLEDEQFF.

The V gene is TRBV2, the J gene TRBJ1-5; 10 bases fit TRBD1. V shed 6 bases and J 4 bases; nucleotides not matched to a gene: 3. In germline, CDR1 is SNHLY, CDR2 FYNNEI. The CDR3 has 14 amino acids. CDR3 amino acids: CASRGTGANQPQHF. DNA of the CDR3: TGTGCCAGCAGGGGGACAGGGGCAAATCAGCCCCAGCATTTT.

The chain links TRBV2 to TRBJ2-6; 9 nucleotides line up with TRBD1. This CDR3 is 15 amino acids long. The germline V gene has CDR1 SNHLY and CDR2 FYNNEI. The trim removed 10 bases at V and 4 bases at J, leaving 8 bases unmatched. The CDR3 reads CATTGQGSGANVLTF. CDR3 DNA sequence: TGTGCCACTACCGGACAGGGGTCCGGGGCCAACGTCCTGACTTTC.

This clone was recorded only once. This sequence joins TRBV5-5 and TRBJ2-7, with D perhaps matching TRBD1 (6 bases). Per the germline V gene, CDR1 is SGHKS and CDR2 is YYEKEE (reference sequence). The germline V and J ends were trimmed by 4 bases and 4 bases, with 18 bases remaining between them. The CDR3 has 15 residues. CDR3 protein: CASSPSRGFGYEQYF. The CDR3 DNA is TGTGCCAGCAGCCCCTCCAGGGGCTTCGGTTACGAGCAGTACTTC.